This T cell receptor beta chain was recorded in a study of shared clonotypes between healthy human individuals. This table comes from immunoSEQ multiplex PCR, and its TCRdb copy is limited to in-frame clones, with some not included. The repertoire holds millions of clones, with approximately 95% as singletons. To note about this clone: What it binds is unknown.

The CDR3 has 15 residues. Germline CDR1 and CDR2: SNHLY and FYNNEI. V shed 3 bases and J 7 bases; nucleotides not matched to a gene: 12. The study, taken as a whole, reports: Around 4.7% of naive CD4 clonotypes were shared across four donors.

Terminally differentiated effector memory CD45RA+ cells were excluded by CCR7 positive selection of CD45RO-negative cells. The sample taken for sequencing was naive CD8+ T cells sorted from blood. V usage is TRBV2 and J usage is TRBJ2-7, with 7 positions matching TRBD2. This TCR was sampled from a man younger than 35 in good health. CDR3 nucleotide sequence: TGTGCCAGCAGTGATCTTGGGAGGGGTCCGGGGGAGCAGTACTTC. As protein: CASSDLGRGPGEQYF.